This record concerns one T cell receptor (beta chain) sequence. Antigen specificity is unknown. This sample was included in a study of shared clonotypes between healthy human individuals. General study points: What naive subsets generally showed was a larger estimated richness than memory subsets showed.

Profiled with immunoSEQ multiplex PCR; TCRdb holds only in-frame clones, not every one. The sample holds roughly 1,800,000 clones, about 94% seen once. CDR1 SEHNR and CDR2 FQNEAQ come from the germline V gene (reference sequence). The CDR3 is made up of 16 amino acids. J lost 6 bases, V lost 4 bases, and 9 bases had no gene match. CD8 cells classed as naive were CD45RO-negative and positively selected for CCR7, excluding terminally differentiated effector memory CD45RA+ cells. The source material was naive CD8+ T cells sorted from blood. The clonotype was recovered from a man aged 18 to 35 in good health. The chain links TRBV7-9 to TRBJ2-1; 10 nucleotides line up with TRBD1. Here the CDR3 reads CASSSNRDRGFNEQFF. CDR3 in DNA: TGTGCCAGCAGCTCGAACCGGGACAGGGGTTTCAATGAGCAGTTCTTC.